A single sample is the source of the 22 T cell receptor beta chains below, sequenced in a study of cytomegalovirus exposure and HLA in healthy donors. Assay: immunoSEQ multiplex PCR; the TCRdb copy retains only in-frame clones and omits some. Of 130,000 to 150,000 clones in the sample, about 87% were seen once. Input material: PBMCs. These TCRs come from a man between 18 and 29 years old in good health and CMV-seropositive.

The V gene is TRBV28, the J gene TRBJ1-6; D may be TRBD1 (6 bases). The V gene lost 7 bases and the J gene lost 7 bases, with 20 bases spanning the gap. Germline V CDR1 and CDR2: MDHEN, SYDVKM. The CDR3 extends over 16 amino acids. The CDR3 bases are TGTGCCAGCAACCCCCTGGGGGCTCTGGGAAATTCACCCCTCCACTTT. Its translation is CASNPLGALGNSPLHF.

The chain uses TRBV4-1 and TRBJ2-1, with a tentative D call TRBD1 (5 bases). The germline V gene has CDR1 MGHRA and CDR2 YSYEKL. V lost 4 bases and J 7 bases, leaving 11 bases between the germline ends. The CDR3 contains 13 residues. CDR3 in DNA: TGCGCCAGCAGCCGCTCGACAGCGAATGAGCAGTTCTTC. Encoded protein: CASSRSTANEQFF.

This chain links TRBV6-1 with TRBJ1-1; D is unresolved. The CDR3 runs to 15 residues. V was shortened by 7 bases and J by 0 bases, with 15 bases between the two germline ends. Germline V gives CDR1 MNHNS, CDR2 SASEGT. The CDR3 loop reads CASTREVRLNTEAFF. The CDR3 DNA follows: TGTGCCAGCACCCGAGAGGTACGGTTGAACACTGAAGCTTTCTTT.

This sequence joins TRBV5-6 and TRBJ2-2; weak D call: TRBD2 (5 bases). The CDR3 totals 15 residues. CDR1 and CDR2 from the germline V gene are SGHDT and YYEEEE. V gave up 7 bases and J gave up 5 bases, with 18 bases separating them. In DNA form, the CDR3 reads TGTGCCAGCCTCCCGGGCGGGCGCCGGACCGGGGAGCTGTTTTTT. Translation: CASLPGGRRTGELFF.

The chain couples TRBV29-1 to TRBJ1-3, with D possibly being TRBD1 (5 bases). V lost 0 bases, J lost 4 bases, and 16 bases lay in between. CDR3 length: 16 amino acids. CDR1 is SQVTM, CDR2 ANQGSEA, per germline. In DNA form, the CDR3 reads TGCAGCGTTGAAGATTGGGACTCCTACGAGGGAAACACCATATATTTT. It translates to CSVEDWDSYEGNTIYF.

The chain is built from TRBV30 and TRBJ1-1; maybe TRBD1 (5 bases). The CDR3 totals 13 residues. V was trimmed by 5 bases and J by 4 bases, leaving 14 bases between them. The V gene's germline CDR1 is GTSNPN and CDR2 SVGIG (reference sequence). The CDR3 nucleotides are TGTGCCTGGGGGGACTGGGGGGTCACTGAAGCTTTCTTT. Its protein is CAWGDWGVTEAFF.

The CDR3 loop is CASSPPGGTSLYNEQFF. In nucleotides, the CDR3 is TGCGCCAGCAGCCCACCCGGCGGGACTTCTCTCTACAATGAGCAGTTCTTC. The chain joins TRBV4-1 to TRBJ2-1; TRBD2 is a possible D gene (6 bases). The CDR3 covers 17 residues. Trimming pared 4 bases from V and 3 bases from J, leaving 19 bases between. Per the germline V gene, CDR1 is MGHRA and CDR2 is YSYEKL.

V usage is TRBV6-1 and J usage is TRBJ1-1, with no clear D. The germline CDR1 and CDR2 sequences are MNHNS and SASEGT. The V and J ends lost 8 bases and 1 base respectively, with 11 bases between them. The CDR3 contains 13 residues. The CDR3 here is CASGSRKNTEAFF. CDR3 sequence (DNA): TGTGCCAGCGGGAGCAGGAAGAACACTGAAGCTTTCTTT.

V usage is TRBV30 and J usage is TRBJ1-1; perhaps TRBD1 as D (6 bases). Per germline, CDR1 GTSNPN and CDR2 SVGIG (reference sequence). Trimming stripped 0 bases from V and 3 bases from J, with 14 bases between. This CDR3 contains 15 residues. The CDR3 reads CAWSVGQGRDTEAFF. CDR3 bases: TGTGCCTGGAGTGTAGGGCAGGGGAGGGACACTGAAGCTTTCTTT.

The CDR3 is CASSSEGSVGTGAFF. The DNA of the CDR3 is TGTGCCAGCAGCTCCGAGGGTTCGGTGGGGACAGGGGCTTTCTTT. The chain combines TRBV13 with TRBJ1-1, with 9 bases identical to TRBD1. Germline lookup yields CDR1 PRHDT and CDR2 FYEKMQ (reference sequence). The CDR3 extends over 15 amino acids. Unmatched junction bases numbered 14, after V lost 4 bases and J lost 11 bases.

V is TRBV11-2 and J is TRBJ1-1, with D perhaps matching TRBD1 (6 bases). V was clipped by 2 bases and J by 0 bases, with 16 bases between them. The CDR3 contains 17 residues. The germline gives CDR1 SGHAT, CDR2 FQNNGV. The CDR3 is CASSLYSGTSMNTEAFF. The CDR3 nucleotides read TGTGCCAGCAGCTTATATTCCGGGACATCCATGAACACTGAAGCTTTCTTT.

This sequence joins TRBV6-1 and TRBJ2-3, with TRBD1 matching 7 bases. Germline lookup yields CDR1 MNHNS and CDR2 SASEGT. V trimming: 9 bases; J trimming: 3 bases; junction bases outside the gene matches: 9. The CDR3 is 14 residues long. CDR3 DNA: TGTGCCAGTGCACGGGACAGCGCTACAGATACGCAGTATTTT. It yields the protein CASARDSATDTQYF.

The J gene is TRBJ1-5, the V gene TRBV10-3; D is undetermined. The V and J ends lost 0 bases and 6 bases respectively, with 9 bases between them. In germline, CDR1 is ENHRY, CDR2 SYGVKD. The CDR3 totals 14 residues. CDR3 residues: CAISESEFPQPQHF. The CDR3, as DNA: TGTGCCATCAGTGAGTCGGAGTTTCCTCAGCCCCAGCATTTT.

J is TRBJ2-7 and V is TRBV27; 12 positions agree with TRBD2. The germline V gene encodes CDR1 MNHEY and CDR2 SMNVEV (reference sequence). Germline trimming cut 5 bases from V and 6 bases from J; bases unmatched to any gene: 14. The length of the CDR3 is 17 residues. The CDR3: CASSRGGLAGGQFEQYF. The CDR3, as DNA: TGTGCCAGCAGTCGGGGAGGGCTAGCGGGAGGGCAGTTCGAGCAGTACTTC.

This chain links TRBV5-4 with TRBJ2-1; TRBD2 aligns across 13 bases. Germline V gene lookup returns CDR1 SGHNT and CDR2 YYREEE (reference sequence). The J segment lost 14 bases and the V segment lost 4 bases, leaving 18 bases of the junction unmatched. The length of the CDR3 is 17 residues. CDR3 residues: CASSPVSVVGLAGEEFF. CDR3 nucleotides: TGTGCCAGCAGCCCGGTCTCGGTTGTAGGACTAGCGGGAGAGGAGTTCTTC. The variable domain in full, completed from reference TRBV5-4 and TRBJ2-1, reads ETGVTQSPTHLIKTRGQQVTLRCSSQSGHNTVSWYQQALGQGPQFIFQYYREEENGRGNFPPRFSGLQFPNYSSELNVNALELDDSALYLCASSPVSVVGLAGEEFFGPGTRLTVL.

J is TRBJ2-1 and V is TRBV5-1; 14 bases match TRBD2. Germline loops: CDR1 SGHRS, CDR2 YFSETQ. The V segment lost 5 bases and the J segment 0 bases; nucleotides outside the gene matches: 7. The CDR3 consists of 18 residues. Written as DNA, the CDR3 is TGCGCCAGCAGTCTGGGACTAGCGGGGGTAAGCTCCTACAATGAGCAGTTCTTC. Protein sequence: CASSLGLAGVSSYNEQFF.

The chain uses TRBV10-3 and TRBJ2-7, with a possible D match to TRBD2 (5 bases). The germline V gene encodes CDR1 ENHRY and CDR2 SYGVKD. The CDR3 is 14 residues long. The V gene lost 10 bases and the J gene lost 1 base, with 17 bases spanning the gap. DNA of the CDR3: TGTGCCACGACCGAAGCGGTTCAATCCTACGAGCAGTACTTC. This codes for CATTEAVQSYEQYF.

In nucleotides, the CDR3 is TGTGCCAGCAGGACATTAAGACAGGACTATGGCTACACCTTC. Protein: CASRTLRQDYGYTF. The V call is TRBV6-1, the J call TRBJ1-2, with D possibly matching TRBD1 (6 bases). The CDR3 runs to 14 residues. V gave up 6 bases and J gave up 3 bases, with 14 bases separating them. The germline CDR1 and CDR2 sequences are MNHNS and SASEGT.

V gene TRBV28 combines with J gene TRBJ1-2; D gene unclear. With 2 bases removed from V and 7 bases from J, the gap between germline ends came to 8 bases. The germline gives CDR1 MDHEN, CDR2 SYDVKM. The CDR3 is 12 residues long. DNA for the CDR3: TGTGCCAGCAGTTTACTACAGAGTGGCTACACCTTC. As protein: CASSLLQSGYTF.

The V call is TRBV14, the J call TRBJ2-2, with 10 bases lining up with TRBD1. The germline CDR1 and CDR2 sequences are SGHDN and FVKESK. CDR3 length: 15 amino acids. The J segment lost 6 bases and the V segment lost 5 bases, leaving 6 bases of the junction unmatched. The CDR3, as DNA: TGTGCCAGCAGCGCTTTGGGACAGGGGCCCGGGGAGCTGTTTTTT. Translated: CASSALGQGPGELFF.

V and J are TRBV7-3 and TRBJ2-3, with TRBD2 identical over 9 bases. The V segment lost 4 bases and the J segment 5 bases; nucleotides outside the gene matches: 7. Germline V gene data show CDR1 as SGHTA and CDR2 as FQGTGA. CDR3 length: 15 amino acids. For the CDR3, the DNA is TGTGCCAGCAGCTCAGGAGCGGGGGGAGGAGATACGCAGTATTTT. Amino acids: CASSSGAGGGDTQYF.

This chain joins TRBV2 and TRBJ1-6; 10 positions match TRBD1. CDR1 is SNHLY and CDR2 is FYNNEI in the germline V gene. The CDR3 consists of 15 residues. Trimming took 7 bases from V and 7 from J; bases not matched to a gene: 7. Written as DNA, the CDR3 is TGTGCCAGCACCTTACAGACAGGGGGCAATTCACCCCTCCACTTT. Its translation is CASTLQTGGNSPLHF.